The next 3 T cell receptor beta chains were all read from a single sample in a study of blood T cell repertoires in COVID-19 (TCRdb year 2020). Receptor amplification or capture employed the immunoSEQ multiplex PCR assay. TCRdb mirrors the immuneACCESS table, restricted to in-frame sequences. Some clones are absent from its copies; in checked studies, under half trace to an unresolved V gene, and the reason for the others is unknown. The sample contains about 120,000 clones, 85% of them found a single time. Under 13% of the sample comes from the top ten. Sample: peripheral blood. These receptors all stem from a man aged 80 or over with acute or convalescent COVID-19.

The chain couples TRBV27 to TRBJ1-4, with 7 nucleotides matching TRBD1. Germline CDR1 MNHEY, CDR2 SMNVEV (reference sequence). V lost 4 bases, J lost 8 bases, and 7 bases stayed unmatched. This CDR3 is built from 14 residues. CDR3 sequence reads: CASSWQGVDEKLFF. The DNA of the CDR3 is TGTGCCAGCAGTTGGCAGGGGGTCGACGAAAAACTGTTTTTT.

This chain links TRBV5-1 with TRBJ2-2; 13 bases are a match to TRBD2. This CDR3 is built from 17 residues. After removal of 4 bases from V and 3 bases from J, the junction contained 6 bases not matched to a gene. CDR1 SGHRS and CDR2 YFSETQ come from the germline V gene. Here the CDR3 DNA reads TGCGCCAGCAGCGTTGGGACTAGCGGGGCCTACACCGGGGAGCTGTTTTTT. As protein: CASSVGTSGAYTGELFF.

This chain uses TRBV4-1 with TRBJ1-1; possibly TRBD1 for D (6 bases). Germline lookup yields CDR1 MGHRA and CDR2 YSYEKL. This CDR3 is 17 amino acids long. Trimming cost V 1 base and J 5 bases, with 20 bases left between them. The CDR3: CASSQVVGGLVWTEAFF. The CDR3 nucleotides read TGCGCCAGCAGCCAAGTTGTAGGGGGTTTAGTGTGGACTGAAGCTTTCTTT.